The TCR beta chain described here comes from a study of Ad26.COV2.S vaccination and SARS-CoV-2 variants. To note about this clone: No antigen is known for it.

Germline V gene sequence: CDR1 SEHNR, CDR2 FQNEAQ (reference sequence). With 5 bases removed from V and 2 bases from J, the gap between germline ends came to 5 bases. This CDR3 contains 12 residues. General study points: Using TCR breadth and depth analyses may have led to underestimated total T cell responses. Vaccine and placebo recipients had comparable breadth of non-spike TCRs.

Profiled with immunoSEQ multiplex PCR; TCRdb holds only in-frame clones, not every one. The sample shows 300,000 to 400,000 clones, about 90% of them seen only once. This receptor was obtained from a human donor who had recovered from COVID-19. The specimen comprised peripheral blood, sampled after recovery from COVID-19. The V and J genes are TRBV7-9 and TRBJ2-3; no clear D. CDR3 sequence reads: CASSQLTDTQYF. In nucleotides, the CDR3 is TGTGCCAGCAGCCAACTCACAGATACGCAGTATTTT.